The following is a T cell receptor (beta chain) sequence with its context. Its antigen is as yet unknown. The CDR3 has 17 residues. The V segment lost 4 bases and the J segment 0 bases; nucleotides outside the gene matches: 7. In germline, CDR1 is SGHVS, CDR2 FQNEAQ. The entry originates in a study of cytomegalovirus exposure and HLA in healthy donors. Healthy bone marrow donors made up the donor group. Primers: 60 Vbeta forward and 13 Jbeta reverse. Here immunoSEQ multiplex PCR was the method, and the copy in TCRdb shows in-frame clones only, minus some. The data contain roughly 130,000 clones, 65% to 80% of them singletons. Study outcomes and limitations: Some highly shared sequence variants likely arose as a pipeline artifact.

The V gene is TRBV7-8, the J gene TRBJ1-5; 9 positions match TRBD1. Source material: PBMCs. The receptor comes from a woman in her 50s in good health and CMV-seropositive. CDR3 nucleotides: TGTGCCAGCAGCTCCCGGGACAGGGTCTTTAGCAATCAGCCCCAGCATTTT. It yields the protein CASSSRDRVFSNQPQHF. Full variable domain (outside the CDR3, taken from reference TRBV7-8 and TRBJ1-5): GAGVSQSPRYKVAKRGQDVALRCDPISGHVSLFWYQQALGQGPEFLTYFQNEAQLDKSGLPSDRFFAERPEGSVSTLKIQRTQQEDSAVYLCASSSRDRVFSNQPQHFGDGTRLSIL.